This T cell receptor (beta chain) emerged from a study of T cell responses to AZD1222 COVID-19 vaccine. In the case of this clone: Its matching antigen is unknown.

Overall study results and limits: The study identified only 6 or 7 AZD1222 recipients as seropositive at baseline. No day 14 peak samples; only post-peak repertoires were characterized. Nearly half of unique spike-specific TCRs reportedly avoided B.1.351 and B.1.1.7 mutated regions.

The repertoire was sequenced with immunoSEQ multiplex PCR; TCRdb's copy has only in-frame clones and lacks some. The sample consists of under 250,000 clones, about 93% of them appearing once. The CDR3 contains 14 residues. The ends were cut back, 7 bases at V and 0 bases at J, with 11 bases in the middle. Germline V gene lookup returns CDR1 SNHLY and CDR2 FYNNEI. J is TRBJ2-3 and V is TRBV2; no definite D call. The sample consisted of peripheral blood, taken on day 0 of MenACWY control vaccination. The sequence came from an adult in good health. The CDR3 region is CASTRNPSTDTQYF. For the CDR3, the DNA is TGTGCCAGCACGCGGAACCCAAGCACAGATACGCAGTATTTT.